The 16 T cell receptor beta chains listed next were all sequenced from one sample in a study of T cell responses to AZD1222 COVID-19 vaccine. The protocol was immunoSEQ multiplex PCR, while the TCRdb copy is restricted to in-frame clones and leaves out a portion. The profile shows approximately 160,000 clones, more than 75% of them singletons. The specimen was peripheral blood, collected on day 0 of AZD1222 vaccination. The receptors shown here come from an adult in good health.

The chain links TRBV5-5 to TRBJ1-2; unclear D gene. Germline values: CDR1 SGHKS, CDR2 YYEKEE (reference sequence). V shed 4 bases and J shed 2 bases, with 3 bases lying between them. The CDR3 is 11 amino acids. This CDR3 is CASSVNYGYTF. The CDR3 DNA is TGTGCCAGCAGCGTCAACTATGGCTACACCTTC.

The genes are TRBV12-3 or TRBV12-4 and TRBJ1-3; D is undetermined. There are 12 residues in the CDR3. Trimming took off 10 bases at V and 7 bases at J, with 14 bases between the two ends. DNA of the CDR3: TGTGCCATCCGGACCCTAGGGAACACCATATATTTT. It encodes CAIRTLGNTIYF.

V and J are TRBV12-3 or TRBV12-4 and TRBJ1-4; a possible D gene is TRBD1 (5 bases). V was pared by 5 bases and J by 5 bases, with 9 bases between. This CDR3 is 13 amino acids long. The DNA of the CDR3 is TGTGCCAGCAGTATCAGGGAAAATGAAAAACTGTTTTTT. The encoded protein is CASSIRENEKLFF.

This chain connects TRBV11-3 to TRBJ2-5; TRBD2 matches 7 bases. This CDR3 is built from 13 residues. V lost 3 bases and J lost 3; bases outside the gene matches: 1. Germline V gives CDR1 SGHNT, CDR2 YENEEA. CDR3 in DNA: TGTGCCAGCAGCTTTCGGGGGGAAGAGACCCAGTACTTC. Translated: CASSFRGEETQYF.

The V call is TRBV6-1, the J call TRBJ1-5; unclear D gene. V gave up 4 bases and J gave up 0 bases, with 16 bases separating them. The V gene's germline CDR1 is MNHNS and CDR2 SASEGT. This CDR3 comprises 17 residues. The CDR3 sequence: CASSARPESNSNQPQHF. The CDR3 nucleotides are TGTGCCAGCAGTGCAAGACCGGAGTCTAATAGCAATCAGCCCCAGCATTTT.

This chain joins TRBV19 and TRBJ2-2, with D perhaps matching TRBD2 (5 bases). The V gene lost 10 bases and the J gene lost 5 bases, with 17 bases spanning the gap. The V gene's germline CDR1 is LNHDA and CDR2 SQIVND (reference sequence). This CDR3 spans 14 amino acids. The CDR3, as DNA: TGTGCCACCCAGGATGCCCCGGGGACCGGGGAGCTGTTTTTT. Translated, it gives CATQDAPGTGELFF.

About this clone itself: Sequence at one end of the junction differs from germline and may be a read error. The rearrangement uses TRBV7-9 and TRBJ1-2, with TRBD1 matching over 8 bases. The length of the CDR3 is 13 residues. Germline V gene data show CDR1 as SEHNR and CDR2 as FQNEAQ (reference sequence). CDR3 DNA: TGTGCCAGCAGCTTAGAGACAGGGGATGAGGAAATCTTC. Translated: CASSLETGDEEIF. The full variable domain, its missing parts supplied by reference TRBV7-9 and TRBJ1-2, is DTGVSQNPRHKITKRGQNVTFRCDPISEHNRLYWYRQTLGQGPEFLTYFQNEAQLEKSRLLSDRFSAERPKGSFSTLEIQRTEQGDSAMYLCASSLETGDEEIFGSGTRLTVV.

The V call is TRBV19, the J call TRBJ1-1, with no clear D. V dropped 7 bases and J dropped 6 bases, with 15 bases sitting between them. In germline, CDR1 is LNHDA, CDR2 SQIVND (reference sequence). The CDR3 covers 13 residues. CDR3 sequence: CASMKQMVPEAFF. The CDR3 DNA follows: TGTGCCAGTATGAAACAGATGGTCCCTGAAGCTTTCTTT.

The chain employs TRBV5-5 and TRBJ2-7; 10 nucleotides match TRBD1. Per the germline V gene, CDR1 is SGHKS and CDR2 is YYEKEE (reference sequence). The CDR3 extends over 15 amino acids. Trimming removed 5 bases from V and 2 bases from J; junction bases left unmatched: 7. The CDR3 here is CASRPDRGPAYEQYF. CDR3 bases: TGTGCCAGCAGACCCGACAGGGGGCCGGCCTACGAGCAGTACTTC. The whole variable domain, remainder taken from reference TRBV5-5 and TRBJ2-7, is DAGVTQSPTHLIKTRGQQVTLRCSPISGHKSVSWYQQVLGQGPQFIFQYYEKEERGRGNFPDRFSARQFPNYSSELNVNALLLGDSALYLCASRPDRGPAYEQYFGPGTRLTVT.

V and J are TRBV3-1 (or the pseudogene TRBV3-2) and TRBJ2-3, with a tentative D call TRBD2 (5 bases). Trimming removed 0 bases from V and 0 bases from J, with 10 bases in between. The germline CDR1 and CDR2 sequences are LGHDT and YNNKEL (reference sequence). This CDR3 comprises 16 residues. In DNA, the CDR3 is TGTGCCAGCAGCCAAGATTCCCGGGGAAGCACAGATACGCAGTATTTT. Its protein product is CASSQDSRGSTDTQYF.

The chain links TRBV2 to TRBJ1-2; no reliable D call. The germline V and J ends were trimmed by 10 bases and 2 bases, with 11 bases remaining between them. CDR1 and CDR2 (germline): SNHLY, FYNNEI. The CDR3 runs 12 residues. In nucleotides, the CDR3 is TGTGCCACCTGGAAGTCGAACTATGGCTACACCTTC. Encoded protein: CATWKSNYGYTF.

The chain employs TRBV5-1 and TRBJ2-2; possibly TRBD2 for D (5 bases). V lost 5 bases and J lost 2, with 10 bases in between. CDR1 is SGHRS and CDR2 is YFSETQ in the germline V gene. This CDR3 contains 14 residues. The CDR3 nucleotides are TGCGCCAGCAGGGGAGAGACAAACACCGGGGAGCTGTTTTTT. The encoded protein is CASRGETNTGELFF.

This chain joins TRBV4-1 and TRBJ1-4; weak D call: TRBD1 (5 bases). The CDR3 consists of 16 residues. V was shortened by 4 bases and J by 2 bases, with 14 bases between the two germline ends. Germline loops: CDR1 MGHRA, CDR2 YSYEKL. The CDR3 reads CASSRHPTATNEKLFF. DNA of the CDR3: TGCGCCAGCAGCCGCCACCCGACAGCGACTAATGAAAAACTGTTTTTT.

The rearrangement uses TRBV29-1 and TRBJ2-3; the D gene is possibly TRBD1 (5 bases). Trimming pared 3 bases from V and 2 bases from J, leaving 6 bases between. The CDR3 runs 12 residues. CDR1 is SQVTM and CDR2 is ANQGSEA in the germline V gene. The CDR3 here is CSVEGLTDTQYF. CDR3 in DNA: TGCAGCGTTGAGGGGCTCACAGATACGCAGTATTTT.

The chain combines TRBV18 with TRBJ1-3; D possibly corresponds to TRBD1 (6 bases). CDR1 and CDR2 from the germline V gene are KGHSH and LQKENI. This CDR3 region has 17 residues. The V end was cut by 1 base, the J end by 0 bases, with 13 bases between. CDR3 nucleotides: TGTGCCAGCTCACCACGGATTACAGGGAACTCTGGAAACACCATATATTTT. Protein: CASSPRITGNSGNTIYF. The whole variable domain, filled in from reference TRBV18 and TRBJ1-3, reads NAGVMQNPRHLVRRRGQEARLRCSPMKGHSHVYWYRQLPEEGLKFMVYLQKENIIDESGMPKERFSAEFPKEGPSILRIQQVVRGDSAAYFCASSPRITGNSGNTIYFGEGSWLTVV.

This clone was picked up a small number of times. The CDR3 reads CSAQGPTEAFF. CDR3 bases: TGCAGTGCTCAGGGGCCCACTGAAGCTTTCTTT. The chain combines TRBV20-1 with TRBJ1-1; possibly TRBD1 for D (6 bases). The germline V gene has CDR1 DFQATT and CDR2 SNEGSKA (reference sequence). The CDR3 length is 11 residues. V lost 5 bases and J 4 bases, leaving 8 bases between the germline ends.